A single sample gave rise to the 16 T cell receptor beta chains below, sequenced in a study of blood T cell repertoires in COVID-19. Sequenced by immunoSEQ multiplex PCR; TCRdb stores in-frame clones only, minus some. The sample consists of about 140,000 clones, roughly 80% of them appearing once. Sequencing was performed on peripheral blood. These receptors were obtained from a woman of 80 years or more with acute or convalescent COVID-19.

This clone was counted only a few times. The chain joins TRBV28 to TRBJ2-7; tentative D call: TRBD1 (6 bases). Between the trimmed V and J ends, which lost 5 bases and 3 bases, there was a span of 17 bases. CDR1 MDHEN and CDR2 SYDVKM come from the germline V gene. The length of the CDR3 is 15 residues. CDR3 DNA sequence: TGTGCCAGCAGTGTCACCGGGACACCCATCTACGAGCAGTACTTC. Amino acid sequence: CASSVTGTPIYEQYF.

The CDR3 bases are TGTGCCAGTAGCAGGGTTCTCACAGATACGCAGTATTTT. Protein product: CASSRVLTDTQYF. The V and J genes are TRBV19 and TRBJ2-3, with TRBD1 as a possible D gene (5 bases). This CDR3 has 13 residues. The germline V and J ends were trimmed by 6 bases and 2 bases, with 9 bases remaining between them. CDR1 and CDR2 (germline): LNHDA, SQIVND (reference sequence).

This clone was detected once. The CDR3 is CASSRVSGAEQFF. CDR3 nucleotides: TGTGCCAGCAGCCGGGTTAGCGGGGCCGAGCAGTTCTTC. The rearrangement joins TRBV7-2 to TRBJ2-1, with TRBD2 matching 8 bases. Germline values: CDR1 SGHTA, CDR2 FQGNSA. Trimming removed 5 bases from V and 10 bases from J; junction bases left unmatched: 7. This CDR3 comprises 13 residues. Looking up the rest from reference TRBV7-2 and TRBJ2-1 gives the full variable domain: GAGVSQSPSNKVTEKGKDVELRCDPISGHTALYWYRQSLGQGLEFLIYFQGNSAPDKSGLPSDRFSAERTGGSVSTLTIQRTQQEDSAVYLCASSRVSGAEQFFGPGTRLTVL.

This chain uses TRBV11-2 with TRBJ2-1, with TRBD2 matching 8 bases. The V and J ends lost 3 bases and 8 bases, in that order; junction bases with no gene match: 6. CDR3 size: 14 residues. The germline gives CDR1 SGHAT, CDR2 FQNNGV. The chain's CDR3 is CASSLAGGVHEQFF. CDR3 nucleotides: TGTGCCAGCAGCTTGGCGGGAGGAGTCCATGAGCAGTTCTTC.

This chain links TRBV21-1 with TRBJ2-7; the table gives TRBD2 as D, unverified against the DNA. TRBV21-1 is described as a pseudogene. This CDR3 is 15 amino acids long. CDR3: CASSKERPSFCEQYF. The CDR3 nucleotides are TGTGCCAGCAGCAAAGAGCGGCCATCCTTCTGCGAGCAGTACTTC.

The chain employs TRBV2 and TRBJ1-4, with 7 bases identical to TRBD1. The V and J ends lost 5 bases and 8 bases, in that order; junction bases with no gene match: 5. The germline CDR1 and CDR2 sequences are SNHLY and FYNNEI. The CDR3 totals 13 residues. In DNA, the CDR3 is TGTGCCAGCAGTAGAGGACAGGCCGAAAAACTGTTTTTT. Translating it yields CASSRGQAEKLFF.

This rearrangement joins TRBV19 to TRBJ1-1; 7 nucleotides align to TRBD1. This CDR3 contains 13 residues. After removal of 5 bases from V and 6 bases from J, the junction contained 6 bases not matched to a gene. The germline V gene encodes CDR1 LNHDA and CDR2 SQIVND (reference sequence). CDR3: CASSSTGDAEAFF. The CDR3 DNA sequence: TGTGCCAGTAGTTCAACAGGGGATGCTGAAGCTTTCTTT.

V usage is TRBV30 and J usage is TRBJ2-7; 10 bases agree with TRBD2. The CDR3 is 14 amino acids. V shed 5 bases and J 3 bases; nucleotides not matched to a gene: 7. CDR1 and CDR2 from the germline V gene are GTSNPN and SVGIG (reference sequence). In DNA, the CDR3 is TGTGCCTGGTCTCATGGACTAGCGGTCTACGAGCAGTACTTC. This codes for CAWSHGLAVYEQYF.

This sequence joins TRBV27 and TRBJ2-4; 11 positions match TRBD2. The CDR3 consists of 15 residues. Germline lookup yields CDR1 MNHEY and CDR2 SMNVEV (reference sequence). V lost 5 bases and J lost 10; bases outside the gene matches: 10. The CDR3 nucleotides are TGTGCCAGCAGTCCTCCCTCTAGCGGGGGGCGGATTCAGTACTTC. This encodes CASSPPSSGGRIQYF.

The CDR3 coding sequence is TGTGCCAGCAGTTTATTGATGCGGACCCAGTACTTC. Its protein is CASSLLMRTQYF. V gene TRBV28 combines with J gene TRBJ2-5, with D uncertain. Germline V lookup: CDR1 MDHEN, CDR2 SYDVKM. The length of the CDR3 is 12 residues. Trimming took off 1 base at V and 7 bases at J, with 7 bases between the two ends.

In this sample, this clone turned up many times. The rearrangement joins TRBV19 to TRBJ2-7; 11 bases align to TRBD2. J gave up 1 base and V 5 bases, and 10 bases lay outside the gene matches. Per the germline V gene, CDR1 is LNHDA and CDR2 is SQIVND (reference sequence). This CDR3 has 17 amino acids. The CDR3 sequence: CASSPYPRTSGSYEQYF. The CDR3 bases are TGTGCCAGTAGTCCATACCCTCGGACTAGCGGGTCCTACGAGCAGTACTTC.

This rearrangement joins TRBV7-5 to TRBJ2-7; the table names TRBD1, a call not compared with the DNA. TRBV7-5 counts as a pseudogene. This CDR3 comprises 13 residues. The DNA of the CDR3 is TGTGTGGCGGGGGACAGGGGCTGCTACGAGCAGTACTTC. Its protein is CVAGDRGCYEQYF.

The J gene is TRBJ1-5, the V gene TRBV4-1, with D possibly TRBD1 on 5 matching bases. Trimming pared 3 bases from V and 6 bases from J, leaving 12 bases between. Per germline, CDR1 MGHRA and CDR2 YSYEKL. This CDR3 spans 14 amino acids. The CDR3 region has the DNA TGCGCCAGCAGCCATGGCGGGGGAGGTCAGCCCCAGCATTTT. Translating gives CASSHGGGGQPQHF.

The chain uses TRBV24-1 and TRBJ2-1; 11 bases agree with TRBD1. Germline V lookup: CDR1 KGHDR, CDR2 SFDVKD. V lost 3 bases and J lost 4; bases outside the gene matches: 4. This CDR3 has 16 amino acids. The CDR3 here is CATSDPDRGLYNEQFF. CDR3 nucleotides: TGTGCCACCAGTGATCCGGACAGGGGGCTTTACAATGAGCAGTTCTTC.

The table lists this clone with a few counts. V is TRBV18 and J is TRBJ1-2; a weak D match, TRBD1 (6 bases). The germline V and J ends were trimmed by 3 bases and 8 bases, with 16 bases remaining between them. Germline V gene data show CDR1 as KGHSH and CDR2 as LQKENI. The CDR3 spans 14 residues. CDR3 in amino acids: CASSPGAQGGGYTF. CDR3 in DNA: TGTGCCAGCTCACCGGGGGCCCAAGGGGGAGGCTACACCTTC.

This clone was recorded only once. This chain uses TRBV28 with TRBJ2-1; TRBD2 aligns across 14 bases. With 10 bases clipped from V and 6 bases from J, the junction kept 8 bases outside the gene matches. The germline V gene has CDR1 MDHEN and CDR2 SYDVKM. The CDR3 runs to 15 residues. This chain's CDR3 is CAIRMGLAGVNEQFF. The CDR3 DNA follows: TGTGCCATTCGAATGGGACTAGCGGGAGTCAATGAGCAGTTCTTC.